These 20 T cell receptor beta chains originate from one sample sequenced in a study of response to subunit inactivated influenza vaccine. Using its own MiXCR run on the RT-PCR reads, TCRdb lists one record per CDR3 protein. Counted here are more than 700,000 distinct CDR3 sequences, around 20% occurring once; the ten biggest clones make up about 9.4%. Sequences were derived from PBMCs from blood, sampled less than 6 days after vaccination. Receptors originate from a man aged 45-65 years who received an inactivated influenza vaccine.

The chain employs TRBV7-9 and TRBJ2-1; D is perhaps TRBD1 or TRBD2 (5 bases each). Germline CDR1 is SEHNR and CDR2 is FQNEAQ (reference sequence). The CDR3 spans 14 residues. Trimming took off 4 bases at V and 2 bases at J, with 9 bases between the two ends. CDR3 loop: CASSSGTTYNEQFF. The CDR3 DNA sequence: TGTGCCAGCAGCTCCGGGACCACCTACAATGAGCAGTTCTTC. The full variable domain, in which reference TRBV7-9 and TRBJ2-1 provide the parts outside the CDR3, is DTGVSQNPRHKITKRGQNVTFRCDPISEHNRLYWYRQTLGQGPEFLTYFQNEAQLEKSRLLSDRFSAERPKGSFSTLEIQRTEQGDSAMYLCASSSGTTYNEQFFGPGTRLTVL.

The V and J genes are TRBV4-3 and TRBJ1-4, with TRBD1 matching 8 bases. CDR3 length: 16 amino acids. V was clipped by 0 bases and J by 4 bases; unmatched bases: 4. Germline V gives CDR1 LGHNA, CDR2 YSLEER. The CDR3 loop is CASSQDGTGGNEKLFF. The CDR3 DNA reads TGCGCCAGCAGCCAAGATGGAACAGGGGGTAATGAAAAACTGTTTTTT.

V is TRBV6-5 and J is TRBJ2-3; D tentatively reads TRBD1 or TRBD2 (5 bases each). V lost 3 bases and J lost 4, with 14 bases in between. This CDR3 has 15 residues. Germline V gives CDR1 MNHEY, CDR2 SVGAGI. CDR3 amino acids: CASSYWTGRADTQYF. The CDR3, as DNA: TGTGCCAGCAGTTATTGGACGGGACGCGCAGATACGCAGTATTTT.

The V call is TRBV10-2, the J call TRBJ1-3; possible D gene TRBD1, 5 bases. Trimming took off 3 bases at V and 4 bases at J, with 10 bases between the two ends. Germline values: CDR1 WSHSY, CDR2 SAAADI. The CDR3 runs to 14 residues. The CDR3 DNA reads as TGCGCCAGCAGTGACTCGGGGCTGGGAAACACCATATATTTT. It codes for CASSDSGLGNTIYF.

This clonotype was detected a few times. The V gene is TRBV5-4, the J gene TRBJ2-1; 8 bases agree with TRBD2. From germline, CDR1 is SGHNT and CDR2 YYREEE (reference sequence). Unmatched junction bases numbered 8, after V lost 3 bases and J lost 6 bases. The CDR3 has 15 residues. The CDR3 loop is CASSWWSGGINEQFF. CDR3 bases: TGTGCCAGCAGCTGGTGGTCGGGAGGGATCAATGAGCAGTTCTTC.

The chain joins TRBV7-9 to TRBJ2-7; D is ambiguous. The V end was cut by 0 bases, the J end by 6 bases, with 6 bases between. Looked up from germline, CDR1 is SEHNR and CDR2 is FQNEAQ (reference sequence). The CDR3 has 12 amino acids. CDR3 sequence (DNA): TGTGCCAGCAGCTTAGCGGCTCCCGAGCAGTACTTC. Encoded protein: CASSLAAPEQYF.

This clonotype was seen at least ten times. The chain combines TRBV7-2 with TRBJ2-7; 7 bases are a match to TRBD2. V shed 1 base and J 4 bases; nucleotides not matched to a gene: 4. CDR3 length: 14 amino acids. Germline V gives CDR1 SGHTA, CDR2 FQGNSA. CDR3 nucleotide sequence: TGTGCCAGCAGCTTAGGGCTAGCGGTTTACGAGCAGTACTTC. This translates into CASSLGLAVYEQYF. Complete variable domain (other parts from reference TRBV7-2 and TRBJ2-7): GAGVSQSPSNKVTEKGKDVELRCDPISGHTALYWYRQSLGQGLEFLIYFQGNSAPDKSGLPSDRFSAERTGGSVSTLTIQRTQQEDSAVYLCASSLGLAVYEQYFGPGTRLTVT.

This CDR3 is CASSILGGSVQPQHF. The CDR3 DNA is TGTGCCAGTAGTATATTGGGCGGTTCGGTTCAGCCCCAGCATTTT. The gene calls are TRBV19 and TRBJ1-5; D unresolved. The CDR3 covers 15 residues. Germline V gene data show CDR1 as LNHDA and CDR2 as SQIVND (reference sequence). Trimming cost V 2 bases and J 6 bases, with 14 bases left between them.

This clonotype was seen only a few times. The CDR3 nucleotides are TGCAGTGCTAGAGGGGCGGGGAGAACCTACGAGCAGTACTTC. Encoded protein: CSARGAGRTYEQYF. The chain is built from TRBV20-1 and TRBJ2-7; a possible D gene is TRBD2 (6 bases). Trimming took 1 base from V and 2 from J, leaving 12 bases between them. The CDR3 covers 14 residues. Germline CDR1 is DFQATT and CDR2 is SNEGSKA (reference sequence).

The chain joins TRBV4-2 to TRBJ2-3; 9 bases are shared with TRBD2. The CDR3 sequence is 16 residues long. Germline CDR1 reads LGHNA; CDR2 reads YNFKEQ. The V and J ends lost 2 bases and 0 bases, in that order; junction bases with no gene match: 3. The CDR3 protein is CASSQIAGVSTDTQYF. DNA of the CDR3: TGTGCCAGCAGCCAAATAGCGGGGGTTAGCACAGATACGCAGTATTTT.

This clonotype was recorded many times. The V gene is TRBV12-3 or TRBV12-4, the J gene TRBJ2-7; tentatively, D is TRBD1 (6 bases). The CDR3 extends over 13 amino acids. Deletions cut 8 bases from V and 0 bases from J, with 11 bases between. In nucleotides, the CDR3 is TGTGCCAGCGCGACAGGTCACTCCTACGAGCAGTACTTC. Its protein is CASATGHSYEQYF.

This clonotype appeared a single time. The rearrangement joins TRBV28 to TRBJ2-3; 9 bases map to TRBD2. This CDR3 is 17 amino acids long. V shed 3 bases, J shed 1 base, and the junction held 8 bases outside the gene matches. Germline CDR1 and CDR2: MDHEN and SYDVKM. The DNA for the CDR3 is TGTGCCAGCAGTTTTGCCCGTTTAGCGGGAGGCACAGATACGCAGTATTTT. It encodes CASSFARLAGGTDTQYF. Together with reference TRBV28 and TRBJ2-3, the CDR3 gives the full variable domain: DVKVTQSSRYLVKRTGEKVFLECVQDMDHENMFWYRQDPGLGLRLIYFSYDVKMKEKGDIPEGYSVSREKKERFSLILESASTNQTSMYLCASSFARLAGGTDTQYFGPGTRLTVL.

This clonotype was seen a handful of times. V is TRBV5-6 and J is TRBJ2-5, with TRBD2 as a possible D gene (6 bases). V gave up 1 base and J gave up 5 bases, with 15 bases separating them. The CDR3 length is 15 residues. CDR1 is SGHDT, CDR2 YYEEEE, per germline. The CDR3 sequence is CASSLLRAGGETQYF. In DNA, the CDR3 is TGTGCCAGCAGCTTGTTGAGGGCCGGAGGGGAGACCCAGTACTTC.

Worth noting for this clonotype: At one boundary the junction diverges from the germline segment, which might be a read error. The chain joins TRBV20-1 to TRBJ2-7, with D unresolved. Germline V gene lookup returns CDR1 DFQATT and CDR2 SNEGSKA (reference sequence). The CDR3 contains 14 residues. The CDR3 nucleotides read TGCAGTGCTAGAGATTCGGGCAGATCCTACGAGCATTACTTC. As protein: CSARDSGRSYEHYF.

CDR3 sequence reads: CASSWGWEKATGELFF. CDR3 nucleotide sequence: TGTGCCAGCAGCTGGGGTTGGGAGAAGGCCACCGGGGAGCTGTTTTTT. The chain employs TRBV7-9 and TRBJ2-2; D may be TRBD2 (5 bases). The germline gives CDR1 SEHNR, CDR2 FQNEAQ (reference sequence). V lost 4 bases and J 4 bases, leaving 16 bases between the germline ends. This CDR3 region has 16 residues. Drawing the rest from reference TRBV7-9 and TRBJ2-2, the complete variable domain is DTGVSQNPRHKITKRGQNVTFRCDPISEHNRLYWYRQTLGQGPEFLTYFQNEAQLEKSRLLSDRFSAERPKGSFSTLEIQRTEQGDSAMYLCASSWGWEKATGELFFGEGSRLTVL.

This clonotype was counted a few times. This chain joins TRBV6-1 and TRBJ2-2; no definite D call. The CDR3 loop spans 13 amino acids. Per germline, CDR1 MNHNS and CDR2 SASEGT. Trimming stripped 7 bases from V and 4 bases from J, with 10 bases between. The CDR3 nucleotides are TGTGCCAGCAAACAACACTTCACCGGGGAGCTGTTTTTT. It translates to CASKQHFTGELFF.

This sequence joins TRBV7-9 and TRBJ2-2, with 7 bases aligning to TRBD1. V lost 6 bases to trimming and J lost 7 bases; unmatched junction nucleotides: 11. Germline V gene sequence: CDR1 SEHNR, CDR2 FQNEAQ (reference sequence). The CDR3 extends over 15 amino acids. DNA of the CDR3: TGTGCCAGCAGTTCGATCACAGGGGCAGGCGGGGAGCTGTTTTTT. It codes for CASSSITGAGGELFF.

The table lists this clonotype with a count of one. The rearrangement joins TRBV5-5 to TRBJ1-4, with 7 bases aligning to TRBD1. J was trimmed by 5 bases and V by 0 bases; bases with no gene match: 13. Germline V gene sequence: CDR1 SGHKS, CDR2 YYEKEE (reference sequence). The CDR3 has 18 amino acids. CDR3 sequence: CASSLVGPGGEPNEKLFF. The CDR3 DNA sequence: TGTGCCAGCAGCTTGGTGGGGCCAGGGGGGGAACCAAATGAAAAACTGTTTTTT. Drawing the rest from reference TRBV5-5 and TRBJ1-4, the complete variable domain is DAGVTQSPTHLIKTRGQQVTLRCSPISGHKSVSWYQQVLGQGPQFIFQYYEKEERGRGNFPDRFSARQFPNYSSELNVNALLLGDSALYLCASSLVGPGGEPNEKLFFGSGTQLSVL.

The chain uses TRBV28 and TRBJ2-7, with 7 nucleotides matching TRBD2. The V gene end was trimmed by 6 bases and the J gene end by 3 bases; junction bases not matched to a gene: 11. Germline values: CDR1 MDHEN, CDR2 SYDVKM. This CDR3 comprises 15 residues. This CDR3 reads CASSWGAGIGYEQYF. The CDR3 DNA follows: TGTGCCAGCAGCTGGGGAGCGGGGATCGGCTACGAGCAGTACTTC.

Only a few counts were recorded for this clonotype. V and J are TRBV29-1 and TRBJ2-5; tentative D call: TRBD1 (6 bases). The CDR3 is made up of 12 amino acids. Germline loops: CDR1 SQVTM, CDR2 ANQGSEA. V gave up 8 bases and J gave up 1 base, with 11 bases separating them. The CDR3 DNA follows: TGCAGCTTATCGACAGGCCAAGAGACCCAGTACTTC. It translates to CSLSTGQETQYF.